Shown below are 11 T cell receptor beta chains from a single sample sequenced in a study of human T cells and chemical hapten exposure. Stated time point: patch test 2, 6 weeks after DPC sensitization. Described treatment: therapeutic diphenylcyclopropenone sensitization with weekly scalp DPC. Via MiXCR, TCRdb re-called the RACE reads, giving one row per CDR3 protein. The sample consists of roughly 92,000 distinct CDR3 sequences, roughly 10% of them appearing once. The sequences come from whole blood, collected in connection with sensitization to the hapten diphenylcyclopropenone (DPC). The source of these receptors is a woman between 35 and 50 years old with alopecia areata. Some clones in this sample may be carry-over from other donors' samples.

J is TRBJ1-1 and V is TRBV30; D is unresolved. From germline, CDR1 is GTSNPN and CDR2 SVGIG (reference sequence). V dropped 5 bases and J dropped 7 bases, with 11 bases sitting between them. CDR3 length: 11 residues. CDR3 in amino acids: CAWVGGIEAFF. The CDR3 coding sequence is TGTGCCTGGGTAGGCGGCATTGAAGCTTTCTTT.

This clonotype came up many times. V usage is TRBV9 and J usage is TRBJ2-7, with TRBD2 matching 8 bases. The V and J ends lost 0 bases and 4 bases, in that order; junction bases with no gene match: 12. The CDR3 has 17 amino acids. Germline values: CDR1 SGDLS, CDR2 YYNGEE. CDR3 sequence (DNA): TGTGCCAGCAGCGTAGGTGACGGGGGGGCCCAGGTGTACGAGCAGTACTTC. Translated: CASSVGDGGAQVYEQYF.

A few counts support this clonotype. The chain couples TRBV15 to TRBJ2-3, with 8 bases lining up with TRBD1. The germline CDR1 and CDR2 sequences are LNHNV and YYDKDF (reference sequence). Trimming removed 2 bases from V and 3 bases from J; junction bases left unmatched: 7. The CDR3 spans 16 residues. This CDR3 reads CATSRRTGFQTDTQYF. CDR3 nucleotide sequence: TGTGCCACCAGCAGACGGACAGGGTTCCAAACAGATACGCAGTATTTT.

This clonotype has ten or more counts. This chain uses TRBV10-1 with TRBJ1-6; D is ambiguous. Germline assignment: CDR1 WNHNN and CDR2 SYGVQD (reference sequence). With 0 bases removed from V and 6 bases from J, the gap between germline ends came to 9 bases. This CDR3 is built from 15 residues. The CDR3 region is CASSESTATNSPLHF. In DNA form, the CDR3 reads TGCGCCAGCAGTGAGTCGACGGCGACTAATTCACCCCTCCACTTT.

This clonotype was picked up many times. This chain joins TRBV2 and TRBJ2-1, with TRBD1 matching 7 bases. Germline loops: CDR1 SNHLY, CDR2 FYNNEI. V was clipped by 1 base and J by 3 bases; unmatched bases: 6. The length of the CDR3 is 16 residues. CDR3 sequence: CASSEEGGTVYNEQFF. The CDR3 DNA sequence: TGTGCCAGCAGTGAAGAGGGTGGGACAGTCTACAATGAGCAGTTCTTC.

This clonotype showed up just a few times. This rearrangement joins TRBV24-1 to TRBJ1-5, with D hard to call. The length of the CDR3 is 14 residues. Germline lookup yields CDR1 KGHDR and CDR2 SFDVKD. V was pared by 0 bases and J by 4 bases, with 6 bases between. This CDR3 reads CATSDLSRNQPQHF. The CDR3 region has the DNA TGTGCCACCAGTGATTTGAGCCGGAATCAGCCCCAGCATTTT.

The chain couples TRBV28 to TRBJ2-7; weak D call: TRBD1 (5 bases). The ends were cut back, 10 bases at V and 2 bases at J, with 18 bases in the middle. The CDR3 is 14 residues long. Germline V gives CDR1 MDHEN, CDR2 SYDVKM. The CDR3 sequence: CANTLGVIAYEQYF. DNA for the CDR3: TGTGCCAACACTCTAGGGGTTATCGCCTACGAGCAGTACTTC.

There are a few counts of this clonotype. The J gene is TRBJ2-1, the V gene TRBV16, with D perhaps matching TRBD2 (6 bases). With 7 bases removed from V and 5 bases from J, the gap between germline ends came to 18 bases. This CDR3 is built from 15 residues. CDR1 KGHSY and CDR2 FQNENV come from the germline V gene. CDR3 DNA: TGTGCCAGCACCCGTTCGCCCGGCGGGAACAATGAGCAGTTCTTC. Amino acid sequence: CASTRSPGGNNEQFF.

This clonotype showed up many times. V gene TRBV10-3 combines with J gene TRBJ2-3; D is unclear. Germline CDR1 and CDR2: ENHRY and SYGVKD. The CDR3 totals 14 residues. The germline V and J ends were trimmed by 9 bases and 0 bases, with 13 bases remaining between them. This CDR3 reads CAIQGPLSTDTQYF. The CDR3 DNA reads TGTGCCATACAAGGACCACTTAGCACAGATACGCAGTATTTT.

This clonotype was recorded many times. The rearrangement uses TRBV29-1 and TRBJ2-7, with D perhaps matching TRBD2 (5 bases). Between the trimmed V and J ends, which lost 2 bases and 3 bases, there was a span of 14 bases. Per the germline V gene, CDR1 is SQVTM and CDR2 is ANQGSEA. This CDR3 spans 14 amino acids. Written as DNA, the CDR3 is TGCAGCGTTGAAAAGTTGGAGGCAGGCTACGAGCAGTACTTC. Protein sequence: CSVEKLEAGYEQYF.

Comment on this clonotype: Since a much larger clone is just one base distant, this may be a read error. The DNA of the CDR3 is TGTGCCAGCAGCTTAGAACTAGCGGGAGGCAGACAAGAGACCCAGTACTTC. It translates to CASSLELAGGRQETQYF. The chain carries TRBV11-2 and TRBJ2-5; 12 bases agree with TRBD2. Germline-derived CDR1 and CDR2 are SGHAT and FQNNGV. The ends lost 0 bases at V and 2 bases at J; junction bases unmatched: 4. This CDR3 region has 17 residues.